The 4 T cell receptor beta chains below were found in one sample sequenced in a study of blood T cell repertoires in COVID-19 (dated by TCRdb to 2018 to 2021). Libraries were made using the immunoSEQ multiplex PCR assay. This immuneACCESS table, as held by TCRdb, lists in-frame sequences with V and J called but not all clones. Of the missing ones, under half trace to an unresolved V gene in checked studies; the others have no known cause. A total of 95,000 to 150,000 clones appear in this sample, about 80% of them only once. Roughly 16% of the sample comes from the top ten. The sample was peripheral blood. Every receptor here comes from a man in his fifties or sixties with active or convalescent COVID-19.

This chain links TRBV13 with TRBJ2-3, with 10 positions matching TRBD1. Germline V gives CDR1 PRHDT, CDR2 FYEKMQ (reference sequence). This CDR3 has 16 residues. The V gene end was trimmed by 2 bases and the J gene end by 4 bases; junction bases not matched to a gene: 6. DNA for the CDR3: TGTGCCAGCAGCTTATGGGGACAGGGGTCTTCAGATACGCAGTATTTT. Translating it yields CASSLWGQGSSDTQYF.

The DNA of the CDR3 is TGTGCCAGCAGTTTTCAGGCACAATACGAGCAGTACTTC. Translation: CASSFQAQYEQYF. The genes are TRBV6-2 or TRBV6-3 and TRBJ2-7; D remains ambiguous. CDR1 is MNHEY and CDR2 is SVGEGT in the germline V gene. The V and J ends lost 4 bases and 4 bases respectively, with 11 bases between them. This CDR3 has 13 residues.

V usage is TRBV6-2 or TRBV6-3 and J usage is TRBJ2-1; 7 bases are shared with TRBD1. This CDR3 is 14 amino acids long. The germline gives CDR1 MNHEY, CDR2 SVGEGT. J lost 6 bases, V lost 0 bases, and 2 bases had no gene match. CDR3 in amino acids: CASSYSHRGNEQFF. CDR3 bases: TGTGCCAGCAGTTACTCCCACAGGGGCAATGAGCAGTTCTTC.

The rearrangement joins TRBV24-1 to TRBJ2-5; D may be TRBD2 (5 bases). The CDR3 is made up of 14 amino acids. V lost 4 bases to trimming and J lost 7 bases, with 15 bases between them. Germline loops: CDR1 KGHDR, CDR2 SFDVKD. This chain's CDR3 is CATSDPRLPGTQYF. In DNA form, the CDR3 reads TGTGCCACCAGTGACCCTCGACTACCTGGGACCCAGTACTTC.